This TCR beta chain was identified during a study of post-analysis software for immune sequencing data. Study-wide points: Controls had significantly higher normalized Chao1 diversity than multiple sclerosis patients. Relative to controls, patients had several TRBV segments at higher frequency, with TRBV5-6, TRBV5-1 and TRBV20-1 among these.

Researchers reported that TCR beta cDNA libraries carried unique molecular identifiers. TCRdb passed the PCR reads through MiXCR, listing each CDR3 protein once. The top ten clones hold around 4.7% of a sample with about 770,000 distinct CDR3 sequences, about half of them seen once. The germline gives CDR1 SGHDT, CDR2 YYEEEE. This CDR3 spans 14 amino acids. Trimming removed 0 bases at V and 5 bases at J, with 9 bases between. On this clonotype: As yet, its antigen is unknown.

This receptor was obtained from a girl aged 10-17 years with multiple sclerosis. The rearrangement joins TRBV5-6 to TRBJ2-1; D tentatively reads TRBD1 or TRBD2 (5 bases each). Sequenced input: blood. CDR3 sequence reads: CASSLGDLDNEQFF. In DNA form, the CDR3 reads TGTGCCAGCAGCTTGGGGGACCTAGACAATGAGCAGTTCTTC.